This TCR beta chain was found in a study of T cell responses to AZD1222 COVID-19 vaccine. Germline assignment: CDR1 LGHNA and CDR2 YNFKEQ. CDR3 length equals 16 residues. V dropped 0 bases and J dropped 4 bases, with 15 bases sitting between them. Clones were read by immunoSEQ multiplex PCR, and TCRdb kept only the in-frame ones, dropping some. The data hold over 85,000 clones, with less than 95% observed a single time. This specimen consisted of peripheral blood, obtained 28 days after the second AZD1222 dose. The V and J genes are TRBV4-2 and TRBJ1-2, with no clear D. The sequence was obtained from an adult who received the AZD1222 COVID-19 vaccine. The CDR3 DNA reads TGTGCCAGCAGCCAAGATCGTAGCTACCCGAGCTATGGCTACACCTTC. Translation gives CASSQDRSYPSYGYTF.